This T cell receptor beta chain originates from a study of T cell changes during pregnancy in multiple sclerosis. Measured with immunoSEQ multiplex PCR; TCRdb has only the in-frame clones, and not every one. The sample lists approximately 35,000 clones; roughly 90% were seen once. CDR1 and CDR2 from the germline V gene are SGHRS and YFSETQ. V was clipped by 7 bases and J by 4 bases, with 5 bases between them. This CDR3 has 10 residues. This clonotype originated in a female donor in good health, enrolled as a control in a pregnancy study. The rearrangement uses TRBV5-1 and TRBJ2-5; perhaps TRBD2 as D (5 bases). The sequencing used CD4+ T cells from peripheral blood mononuclear cells, collected in the second trimester of pregnancy. CDR3 DNA sequence: TGCGCCAGCGCGGGAGAGACCCAGTACTTC. This codes for CASAGETQYF.